These 23 T cell receptor beta chains came from one sample sequenced in a study of cytotoxic CD8 clonotypes in ibrutinib-treated CLL. Some clones are missing from TCRdb's copy, which holds only in-frame ones; the method was immunoSEQ multiplex PCR. The table shows 40,000 or so clones, with 65% occurring only once. This material consisted of PBMCs, taken after 24 months of ibrutinib treatment. Receptor source: a human donor with chronic lymphocytic leukemia.

The CDR3 sequence is CASSYSRYGYTF. For the CDR3, the DNA is TGTGCCAGCAGTTATAGCAGATATGGCTACACCTTC. The chain employs TRBV6-5 and TRBJ1-2; no clear D gene. CDR1 MNHEY and CDR2 SVGAGI come from the germline V gene. Trimming removed 3 bases from V and 5 bases from J, with 7 bases in between. This CDR3 has 12 amino acids.

The table lists this clone with a count of one. The V gene is TRBV6-6, the J gene TRBJ2-7; D is unresolved. V lost 3 bases and J lost 1, with 4 bases in between. This CDR3 is 12 amino acids long. Per the germline V gene, CDR1 is MNHNY and CDR2 is SVGAGI (reference sequence). The CDR3 coding sequence is TGTGCCAGCAGTTATGCGTCCTACGAGCAGTACTTC. Its translation: CASSYASYEQYF.

This chain links TRBV6-6 with TRBJ2-2; D gene uncertain. Trimming stripped 5 bases from V and 5 bases from J, with 9 bases between. This CDR3 has 13 amino acids. Looked up from germline, CDR1 is MNHNY and CDR2 is SVGAGI (reference sequence). Here the CDR3 DNA reads TGTGCCAGCAGTCTCTCTGGGACCGGGGAGCTGTTTTTT. As protein: CASSLSGTGELFF.

This clone was seen a few times. V usage is TRBV5-6 and J usage is TRBJ2-2; D may match TRBD1 or TRBD2 (6 bases each). CDR3 length equals 17 residues. V lost 4 bases and J lost 4, with 20 bases in between. CDR1 is SGHDT and CDR2 is YYEEEE in the germline V gene. The CDR3 nucleotides read TGTGCCAGCAGCCCGGCAGGTCGGGGGCTTGTCACCGGGGAGCTGTTTTTT. Protein sequence: CASSPAGRGLVTGELFF.

The sample holds a few counts of this clone. The CDR3 DNA follows: TGTGCCATCAGTCCCCAGGGGGAGACCCAGTACTTC. Translation: CAISPQGETQYF. The chain links TRBV10-3 to TRBJ2-5, with D maybe TRBD1 (6 bases). The V gene's germline CDR1 is ENHRY and CDR2 SYGVKD. The length of the CDR3 is 12 residues. The V and J ends lost 5 bases and 5 bases respectively, with 9 bases between them.

This chain connects TRBV5-1 to TRBJ2-2, with unresolved D. The CDR3 is 15 residues long. Germline CDR1 SGHRS, CDR2 YFSETQ. Deletions cut 0 bases from V and 1 base from J, with 7 bases between. DNA for the CDR3: TGCGCCAGCAGCTTGGAGGCAGGGAACACCGGGGAGCTGTTTTTT. Amino acid sequence: CASSLEAGNTGELFF.

In this sample, this clone turned up a few times. This rearrangement joins TRBV7-2 to TRBJ2-7; 9 bases agree with TRBD1. This CDR3 comprises 14 residues. Germline CDR1 and CDR2: SGHTA and FQGNSA. V dropped 3 bases and J dropped 3; count of bases not matched to a gene: 3. The CDR3 here is CASSFGQGSYEQYF. The CDR3 nucleotides are TGTGCCAGCAGCTTCGGACAGGGGAGCTACGAGCAGTACTTC.

In this sample, this clone turned up a few times. This chain links TRBV6-1 with TRBJ2-7, with 11 bases aligning to TRBD2. There are 15 residues in the CDR3. Germline V gene lookup returns CDR1 MNHNS and CDR2 SASEGT. V lost 6 bases, J lost 7 bases, and 11 bases stayed unmatched. The DNA of the CDR3 is TGTGCCAGCAGCCTAGCGGGGGGAGGAGTGGGTGAGCAGTACTTC. This translates into CASSLAGGGVGEQYF.

V and J are TRBV7-8 and TRBJ2-5; 9 bases align to TRBD1. The CDR3 is 15 residues long. J lost 5 bases, V lost 1 base, and 5 bases had no gene match. In germline, CDR1 is SGHVS, CDR2 FQNEAQ. The CDR3 here is CASSLGNRGLETQYF. The DNA for the CDR3 is TGTGCCAGCAGCTTAGGGAACAGGGGGCTTGAGACCCAGTACTTC.

The chain recombines TRBV19 with TRBJ1-2, with 8 bases lining up with TRBD1. Germline loops: CDR1 LNHDA, CDR2 SQIVND (reference sequence). CDR3 length: 14 residues. V was clipped by 3 bases and J by 9 bases; unmatched bases: 9. In DNA form, the CDR3 reads TGTGCCAGTAGTATGGATGACAGGGGTATTAGCTACACCTTC. Protein product: CASSMDDRGISYTF.

This clone was counted between two and nine times. The chain combines TRBV5-6 with TRBJ1-1; unclear D gene. Trimming shortened V by 4 bases and J by 0 bases, and 13 bases separated the two germline ends. Germline values: CDR1 SGHDT, CDR2 YYEEEE. The CDR3 has 15 residues. The CDR3 DNA sequence: TGTGCCAGCAGCCCTAATCTGGGTTTGAACACTGAAGCTTTCTTT. This gives the protein CASSPNLGLNTEAFF.

There are a few counts of this clone. The rearrangement uses TRBV30 and TRBJ1-2; D uncertain. Germline-derived CDR1 and CDR2 are GTSNPN and SVGIG (reference sequence). V was shortened by 4 bases and J by 1 base, with 16 bases between the two germline ends. The CDR3 runs 15 residues. The CDR3 coding sequence is TGTGCCTGGATGCCCCGGACTGTTTTTAACTATGGCTACACCTTC. Translation: CAWMPRTVFNYGYTF.

The chain carries TRBV5-6 and TRBJ2-3; 14 bases match TRBD2. This CDR3 is built from 16 residues. The trim removed 3 bases at V and 2 bases at J, leaving 2 bases unmatched. From germline, CDR1 is SGHDT and CDR2 YYEEEE. The CDR3 loop is CASSWTSGGYTDTQYF. Here the CDR3 DNA reads TGTGCCAGCAGCTGGACTAGCGGGGGGTACACAGATACGCAGTATTTT.

The chain carries TRBV27 and TRBJ2-7, with D uncertain. CDR1 and CDR2 from the germline V gene are MNHEY and SMNVEV (reference sequence). Trimming removed 7 bases from V and 6 bases from J, with 22 bases in between. The CDR3 is 15 residues long. The CDR3 DNA reads TGTGCCAGCATGGCCGGTGTTGGTGTCCCGGGCGAGCAGTACTTC. Protein product: CASMAGVGVPGEQYF.

The count of this clone is one. V gene TRBV5-4 combines with J gene TRBJ2-1, with D possibly called TRBD1 or TRBD2 (6 bases each). CDR1 SGHNT and CDR2 YYREEE come from the germline V gene (reference sequence). V lost 4 bases and J lost 7, with 21 bases in between. This CDR3 comprises 16 residues. The CDR3 region is CASSEEGGRGWNEQFF. DNA of the CDR3: TGTGCCAGCAGCGAAGAAGGGGGGCGGGGTTGGAATGAGCAGTTCTTC.

This rearrangement joins TRBV28 to TRBJ1-1, with D unclear. CDR1 and CDR2 from the germline V gene are MDHEN and SYDVKM. Trimming took 6 bases from V and 9 from J, leaving 11 bases between them. The CDR3 runs 11 residues. CDR3 residues: CASRGKVQAFF. The CDR3, as DNA: TGTGCCAGCAGGGGGAAGGTCCAAGCTTTCTTT.

V gene TRBV12-2 combines with J gene TRBJ2-1; no check of the table's D call, TRBD2, against the DNA was made. TRBV12-2 counts as a pseudogene. The CDR3 has 16 residues. The CDR3 protein is CASRWRAGTTYNEQFF. The CDR3, as DNA: TGTGCAAGTCGCTGGCGAGCGGGAACCACCTACAATGAGCAGTTCTTC.

The chain employs TRBV5-8 and TRBJ1-3, with D possibly matching TRBD1 (6 bases). CDR1 SGHTS and CDR2 YDEGEE come from the germline V gene. Trimming pared 4 bases from V and 2 bases from J, leaving 13 bases between. The CDR3 runs to 15 residues. The CDR3 DNA reads as TGTGCCAGCAGCATAAACAGGGCAACTGGAAACACCATATATTTT. This encodes CASSINRATGNTIYF.

This clone was seen only a few times. The chain employs TRBV30 and TRBJ1-5; D remains ambiguous. Germline V gene sequence: CDR1 GTSNPN, CDR2 SVGIG (reference sequence). The CDR3 is made up of 12 amino acids. V was pared by 5 bases and J by 4 bases, with 9 bases between. The DNA for the CDR3 is TGTGCCTGGTCCTACGGGAATCAGCCCCAGCATTTT. Translated: CAWSYGNQPQHF.

This sequence joins TRBV27 and TRBJ2-3; 7 nucleotides line up with TRBD2. V shed 8 bases and J 8 bases; nucleotides not matched to a gene: 19. Germline V gene lookup returns CDR1 MNHEY and CDR2 SMNVEV (reference sequence). CDR3 size: 16 residues. The chain's CDR3 is CASAPGVIAGKVTQYF. In DNA, the CDR3 is TGTGCCAGCGCACCAGGCGTTATAGCGGGTAAAGTTACGCAGTATTTT.

The rearrangement links TRBV27 to TRBJ1-5; D may be TRBD1 (5 bases). Germline V gene data show CDR1 as MNHEY and CDR2 as SMNVEV (reference sequence). The CDR3 extends over 15 amino acids. V was trimmed by 5 bases and J by 4 bases, leaving 15 bases between them. This CDR3 reads CASSPKGAGNQPQHF. DNA of the CDR3: TGTGCCAGCAGTCCAAAAGGGGCAGGGAATCAGCCCCAGCATTTT.

The chain is built from TRBV11-2 and TRBJ1-4; D unclear. V shed 1 base and J shed 8 bases, with 11 bases lying between them. Looked up from germline, CDR1 is SGHAT and CDR2 is FQNNGV. This CDR3 is 14 amino acids long. As DNA, the CDR3 is TGTGCCAGCAGCTTAGTAGGTAGTTGGGAAAAACTGTTTTTT. It specifies CASSLVGSWEKLFF.

In this sample, this clone turned up many times. The V gene is TRBV4-1, the J gene TRBJ2-5; the D is unclear. V gave up 0 bases and J gave up 5 bases, with 10 bases separating them. There are 14 residues in the CDR3. The germline V gene has CDR1 MGHRA and CDR2 YSYEKL. CDR3 loop: CASSQDLVTETQYF. The CDR3 DNA reads as TGCGCCAGCAGCCAAGATCTGGTCACGGAGACCCAGTACTTC.